These 27 T cell receptor beta chains share one sample of origin, sequenced in a study of a mutant IDH1 vaccine in newly diagnosed glioma. Antigens of these TCRs are unknown. Produced via immunoSEQ multiplex PCR; TCRdb's table is partial and in-frame only. The sample shows around 120,000 clones, about four fifths of them seen only once. Time point given: week 11, during vaccination. In the vaccine, a single dose held 300 ug of the mutant IDH1 20-mer peptide, along with topical imiquimod. This material consisted of PBMCs, taken from a glioma patient whose treatment included an IDH1 peptide vaccine. The receptor source for this set is a man aged 35 to 55 with glioma.

J is TRBJ2-7 and V is TRBV3-2. TRBV3-2 is deemed a pseudogene. The CDR3 spans 8 residues. The CDR3 spells CASSAQYF. The CDR3 DNA sequence: TGTGCCAGCAGCGCTCAGTACTTC.

The chain links TRBV5-1 to TRBJ1-4; 7 bases align to TRBD1. This CDR3 region has 16 residues. With 3 bases clipped from V and 7 bases from J, the junction kept 12 bases outside the gene matches. The germline gives CDR1 SGHRS, CDR2 YFSETQ. The DNA of the CDR3 is TGCGCCAGCAGCTCCGAAAGAGGGGGCTTTACTGAAAAACTGTTTTTT. It yields the protein CASSSERGGFTEKLFF.

The chain joins TRBV13 to TRBJ2-1; TRBD2 might be the D (6 bases). Deletions cut 5 bases from V and 2 bases from J, with 13 bases between. Germline V gives CDR1 PRHDT, CDR2 FYEKMQ (reference sequence). This CDR3 has 15 amino acids. The chain's CDR3 is CASSGGSHPYNEQFF. The CDR3 nucleotides are TGTGCCAGCAGCGGGGGGAGCCACCCCTACAATGAGCAGTTCTTC. The full variable domain, with the rest looked up from reference TRBV13 and TRBJ2-1, is AAGVIQSPRHLIKEKRETATLKCYPIPRHDTVYWYQQGPGQDPQFLISFYEKMQSDKGSIPDRFSAQQFSDYHSELNMSSLELGDSALYFCASSGGSHPYNEQFFGPGTRLTVL.

The DNA for the CDR3 is TGCGCCAGCAGCTTCGATGCAAGGGGCTATGGCTACACCTTC. Protein product: CASSFDARGYGYTF. The gene calls are TRBV5-1 and TRBJ1-2, with D maybe TRBD1 (5 bases). The CDR3 is 14 residues long. V was clipped by 2 bases and J by 4 bases, with 12 bases between them. Germline loops: CDR1 SGHRS, CDR2 YFSETQ.

The CDR3 DNA follows: TGTGCCAGAAGCTTATTGTCCGTTACCGGGGAGCTGTTTTTT. Translating gives CARSLLSVTGELFF. The chain is built from TRBV7-5 and TRBJ2-2; TRBD2, the table's D call, lacks a check against the DNA. TRBV7-5 is an annotated pseudogene. The CDR3 has 14 amino acids.

The genes are TRBV4-2 and TRBJ1-1, with a tentative D call TRBD1 (5 bases). CDR3 size: 17 residues. V was shortened by 7 bases and J by 1 base, with 22 bases between the two germline ends. Germline-derived CDR1 and CDR2 are LGHNA and YNFKEQ. CDR3 sequence (DNA): TGTGCCAGCAACCTCCTATGGGGCATCTTGAGGAACACTGAAGCTTTCTTT. Translation gives CASNLLWGILRNTEAFF.

This clone was counted ten times or more. The rearrangement joins TRBV28 to TRBJ1-5; TRBD1 is a possible D gene (6 bases). CDR3 length: 14 residues. Germline V gives CDR1 MDHEN, CDR2 SYDVKM. Trimming took 5 bases from V and 3 from J, leaving 11 bases between them. The CDR3 region has the DNA TGTGCCAGCAGTCGCGACAGGCACAATCAGCCCCAGCATTTT. This sequence encodes CASSRDRHNQPQHF.

The sample holds a few counts of this clone. CDR3 region: CASSIRDYTEAFF. The CDR3 DNA sequence: TGTGCCAGCAGCATACGGGATTACACTGAAGCTTTCTTT. The chain combines TRBV7-2 with TRBJ1-1; no definite D call. CDR1 is SGHTA and CDR2 is FQGNSA in the germline V gene. Trimming cost V 5 bases and J 3 bases, with 10 bases left between them. The CDR3 consists of 13 residues.

This clone appeared once. At one of its ends the junction is not consistent with the germline gene, which may arise from a read error. The CDR3 sequence: CASSSGWTSEKLFF. The CDR3 DNA is TGTGCCAGTAGTAGCGGATGGACTAGTGAAAAACTGTTTTTT. The rearrangement uses TRBV19 and TRBJ1-4, with D unclear. The V gene's germline CDR1 is LNHDA and CDR2 SQIVND (reference sequence). The CDR3 has 14 residues.

V and J are TRBV10-1 and TRBJ2-3; TRBD2 matches 7 bases. The CDR3 loop spans 13 amino acids. After removal of 5 bases from V and 3 bases from J, the junction contained 2 bases not matched to a gene. Germline CDR1 is WNHNN and CDR2 is SYGVQD (reference sequence). This CDR3 is CASSPGGTDTQYF. The CDR3 DNA reads as TGCGCCAGCAGTCCCGGGGGGACAGATACGCAGTATTTT.

This clone has only a few counts. The gene calls are TRBV19 and TRBJ1-2; no clear D gene. From germline, CDR1 is LNHDA and CDR2 SQIVND (reference sequence). The CDR3 is made up of 13 amino acids. Trimming left V 7 bases short and J 8 bases short, with 17 bases between. The CDR3 DNA is TGTGCCAGTATGGCGGGCCATCAACGGGGCTACACCTTC. Its translation is CASMAGHQRGYTF. Filled out from reference TRBV19 and TRBJ1-2, the complete variable domain reads DGGITQSPKYLFRKEGQNVTLSCEQNLNHDAMYWYRQDPGQGLRLIYYSQIVNDFQKGDIAEGYSVSREKKESFPLTVTSAQKNPTAFYLCASMAGHQRGYTFGSGTRLTVV.

The chain joins TRBV5-6 to TRBJ2-3; no clear D. V was clipped by 1 base and J by 0 bases, with 6 bases between them. The CDR3 runs to 14 residues. Germline V lookup: CDR1 SGHDT, CDR2 YYEEEE. The CDR3, as DNA: TGTGCCAGCAGCTTGACGGTGAGCACAGATACGCAGTATTTT. Its translation is CASSLTVSTDTQYF.

CDR3 amino acids: CASKDRNSNQPQHF. CDR3 sequence (DNA): TGTGCCAGCAAGGACAGGAATAGCAATCAGCCCCAGCATTTT. The chain is built from TRBV6-5 and TRBJ1-5; 7 nucleotides line up with TRBD1. The trim removed 7 bases at V and 0 bases at J, leaving 3 bases unmatched. This CDR3 is built from 14 residues. The germline gives CDR1 MNHEY, CDR2 SVGAGI.

The table lists this clone with many counts. This rearrangement joins TRBV30 to TRBJ1-5; the D is unclear. Deletions cut 5 bases from V and 6 bases from J, with 14 bases between. Germline V CDR1 and CDR2: GTSNPN, SVGIG (reference sequence). This CDR3 contains 13 residues. CDR3 sequence (DNA): TGTGCCTGGGGGGAGGCGGGGTCTCAGCCCCAGCATTTT. It codes for CAWGEAGSQPQHF. Full variable domain (outside the CDR3, taken from reference TRBV30 and TRBJ1-5): SQTIHQWPATLVQPVGSPLSLECTVEGTSNPNLYWYRQAAGRGLQLLFYSVGIGQISSEVPQNLSASRPQDRQFILSSKKLLLSDSGFYLCAWGEAGSQPQHFGDGTRLSIL.

This clone came up once. J is TRBJ1-1 and V is TRBV30; D possibly corresponds to TRBD1 (5 bases). The CDR3 is made up of 16 amino acids. With 0 bases removed from V and 4 bases from J, the gap between germline ends came to 18 bases. Per germline, CDR1 GTSNPN and CDR2 SVGIG (reference sequence). The CDR3 loop is CAWSVLRTKLSTEAFF. The CDR3, as DNA: TGTGCCTGGAGTGTACTCCGGACAAAACTTAGCACTGAAGCTTTCTTT.

This clone was counted a few times. CDR3 in amino acids: CASSPGSYEQYF. CDR3 bases: TGTGCCAGCAGCCCAGGGTCCTACGAGCAGTACTTC. The V call is TRBV2, the J call TRBJ2-7, with a tentative D call TRBD1 (5 bases). The CDR3 is 12 amino acids. The germline gives CDR1 SNHLY, CDR2 FYNNEI. Trimming cost V 6 bases and J 1 base, with 7 bases left between them. The whole variable domain, remainder taken from reference TRBV2 and TRBJ2-7, is EPEVTQTPSHQVTQMGQEVILRCVPISNHLYFYWYRQILGQKVEFLVSFYNNEISEKSEIFDDQFSVERPDGSNFTLKIRSTKLEDSAMYFCASSPGSYEQYFGPGTRLTVT.

This clone was recorded only once. The DNA for the CDR3 is TGCAGCGTGAAGTCACAGGGCAATGAGCAGTTCTTC. Translation gives CSVKSQGNEQFF. This chain links TRBV29-1 with TRBJ2-1, with D maybe TRBD1 (6 bases). Germline V gives CDR1 SQVTM, CDR2 ANQGSEA. V was cut by 6 bases and J by 6 bases, with 12 bases left in between. The CDR3 consists of 12 residues.

This sequence joins TRBV5-5 and TRBJ1-1; D is possibly TRBD1 (6 bases). This CDR3 is built from 13 residues. The V end was cut by 5 bases, the J end by 3 bases, with 11 bases between. Germline values: CDR1 SGHKS, CDR2 YYEKEE (reference sequence). CDR3 sequence (DNA): TGTGCCAGCAGACAGGGCTTGGACACTGAAGCTTTCTTT. Translation gives CASRQGLDTEAFF.

The chain carries TRBV15 and TRBJ2-1; perhaps D is TRBD1 or TRBD2 (7 bases each). Germline V gives CDR1 LNHNV, CDR2 YYDKDF (reference sequence). The CDR3 spans 17 residues. The V and J ends lost 2 bases and 12 bases respectively, with 26 bases between them. CDR3: CATSRPRQGLGGGPQFF. For the CDR3, the DNA is TGTGCCACCAGCAGACCCCGACAGGGTTTAGGCGGGGGACCGCAGTTCTTC.

The J gene is TRBJ2-2, the V gene TRBV27; the match to TRBD2 covers 7 bases. Looked up from germline, CDR1 is MNHEY and CDR2 is SMNVEV (reference sequence). The trim removed 2 bases at V and 1 base at J, leaving 4 bases unmatched. CDR3 length: 16 residues. The CDR3 nucleotides read TGTGCCAGCAGTTTAATCCTAGCGGAGAACACCGGGGAGCTGTTTTTT. Translating it yields CASSLILAENTGELFF.

The chain joins TRBV9 to TRBJ2-3; 7 nucleotides match TRBD1. The trim removed 3 bases at V and 1 base at J, leaving 2 bases unmatched. The CDR3 length is 14 residues. Germline CDR1 reads SGDLS; CDR2 reads YYNGEE. The CDR3 region is CASSDTGGTDTQYF. In DNA form, the CDR3 reads TGTGCCAGCAGCGACACAGGGGGCACAGATACGCAGTATTTT.

The V gene is TRBV9, the J gene TRBJ2-7, with 7 bases aligning to TRBD2. Germline values: CDR1 SGDLS, CDR2 YYNGEE. The CDR3 runs 15 residues. After removal of 4 bases from V and 4 bases from J, the junction contained 11 bases not matched to a gene. The CDR3 reads CASSSSGASAYEQYF. Here the CDR3 DNA reads TGTGCCAGCAGCTCCAGCGGGGCCTCCGCTTACGAGCAGTACTTC.

This clone was seen once. The chain joins TRBV6-5 to TRBJ2-7, with a tentative D call TRBD1 (6 bases). Trimming removed 8 bases at V and 9 bases at J, with 14 bases between. Germline CDR1 reads MNHEY; CDR2 reads SVGAGI. The CDR3 spans 11 residues. The CDR3 bases are TGTGCCAGCCTACAGGGTAATCTGCAGTACTTC. It is translated as CASLQGNLQYF.

The chain is built from TRBV5-5 and TRBJ2-7, with 10 nucleotides matching TRBD1. V dropped 5 bases and J dropped 0; count of bases not matched to a gene: 5. CDR3 length equals 15 residues. The V gene's germline CDR1 is SGHKS and CDR2 YYEKEE (reference sequence). In nucleotides, the CDR3 is TGTGCCAGCAGTTCGGGACAGGGGTTCTCCTACGAGCAGTACTTC. It is translated as CASSSGQGFSYEQYF.

V gene TRBV5-4 combines with J gene TRBJ2-5, with 15 nucleotides matching TRBD2. Germline V CDR1 and CDR2: SGHNT, YYREEE (reference sequence). The CDR3 extends over 18 amino acids. The V segment lost 10 bases and the J segment 3 bases; nucleotides outside the gene matches: 16. CDR3 nucleotides: TGTGCCGTACGCCCGCGGACTAGCGGGGGGGGTTATGAAGAGACCCAGTACTTC. This sequence encodes CAVRPRTSGGGYEETQYF.

This clone has ten or more counts. The chain is built from TRBV7-9 and TRBJ1-1; D is perhaps TRBD1 (5 bases). The V end lost 3 bases, the J end lost 3 bases, and 20 bases lay between the germline ends. The CDR3 loop spans 17 amino acids. From germline, CDR1 is SEHNR and CDR2 FQNEAQ (reference sequence). CDR3 residues: CASSLRGGLRGDTEAFF. The CDR3 region has the DNA TGTGCCAGCAGCTTGAGAGGAGGTCTTCGGGGCGACACTGAAGCTTTCTTT.

The chain is built from TRBV11-2 and TRBJ2-5; D remains ambiguous. V was cut by 8 bases and J by 5 bases, with 12 bases left in between. The CDR3 loop spans 12 amino acids. Germline CDR1 reads SGHAT; CDR2 reads FQNNGV. The DNA for the CDR3 is TGTGCCAGCGGAGATGAAGGGGAGACCCAGTACTTC. Protein: CASGDEGETQYF.